This T cell receptor (beta chain) was identified during a study of graft-versus-host responses after intestinal transplantation. Findings of the study overall: GvH clones were identified in recipient marrow, with some first appearing in ileum or blood.

Using immunoSEQ multiplex PCR, the repertoire was profiled, and TCRdb retains in-frame clones only, with some absent. In the table there are 30,000 to 40,000 clones, around 94% of which are singletons. To note about this clone: Its target is not known.

The CDR3 sequence is 17 residues long. Germline V gene sequence: CDR1 MDHEN, CDR2 SYDVKM. Trimming at V came to 1 base and at J to 1 base, leaving 10 bases not matched to a gene. The chain links TRBV28 to TRBJ2-7; TRBD2 matches 7 bases. Source: PBMCs, taken 16 days after intestinal transplant. The TCR sequence derives from a human patient who received an intestinal transplant, so some T cells may come from the graft donor. The CDR3 DNA reads as TGTGCCAGCAGTTTATTCGCCTGGGAGGGGAGGTCCTACGAGCAGTACTTC. Amino acid sequence: CASSLFAWEGRSYEQYF.